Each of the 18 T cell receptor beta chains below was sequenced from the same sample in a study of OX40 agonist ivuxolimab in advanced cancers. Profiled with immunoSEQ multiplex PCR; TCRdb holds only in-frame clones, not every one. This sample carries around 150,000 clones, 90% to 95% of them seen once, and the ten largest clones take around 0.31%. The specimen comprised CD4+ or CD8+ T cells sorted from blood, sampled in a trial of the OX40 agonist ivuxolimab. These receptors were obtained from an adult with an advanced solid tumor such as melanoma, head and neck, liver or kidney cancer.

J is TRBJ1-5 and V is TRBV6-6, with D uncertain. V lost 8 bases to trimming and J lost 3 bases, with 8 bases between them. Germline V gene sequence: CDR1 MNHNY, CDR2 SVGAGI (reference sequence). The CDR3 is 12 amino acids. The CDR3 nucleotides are TGTGCCAGCGGGGTAGCCAATCAGCCCCAGCATTTT. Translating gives CASGVANQPQHF.

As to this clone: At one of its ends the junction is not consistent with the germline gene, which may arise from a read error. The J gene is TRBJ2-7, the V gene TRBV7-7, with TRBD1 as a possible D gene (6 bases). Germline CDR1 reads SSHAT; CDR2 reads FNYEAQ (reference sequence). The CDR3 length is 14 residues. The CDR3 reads CASSAGDGPYEQYF. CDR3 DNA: TGTGCTAGCAGCGCAGGGGATGGTCCCTACGAGCAGTACTTC.

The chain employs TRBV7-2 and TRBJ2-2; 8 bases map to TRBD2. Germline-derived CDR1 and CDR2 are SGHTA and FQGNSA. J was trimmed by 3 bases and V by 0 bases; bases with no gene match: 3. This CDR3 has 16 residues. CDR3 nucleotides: TGTGCCAGCAGCTTAGCGGTAGCGGGGTACACCGGGGAGCTGTTTTTT. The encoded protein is CASSLAVAGYTGELFF.

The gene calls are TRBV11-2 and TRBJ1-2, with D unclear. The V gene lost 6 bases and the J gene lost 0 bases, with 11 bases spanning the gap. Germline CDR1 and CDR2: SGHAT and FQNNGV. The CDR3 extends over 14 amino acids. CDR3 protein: CASSGPRTNYGYTF. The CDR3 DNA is TGTGCCAGCAGTGGACCGAGGACTAACTATGGCTACACCTTC.

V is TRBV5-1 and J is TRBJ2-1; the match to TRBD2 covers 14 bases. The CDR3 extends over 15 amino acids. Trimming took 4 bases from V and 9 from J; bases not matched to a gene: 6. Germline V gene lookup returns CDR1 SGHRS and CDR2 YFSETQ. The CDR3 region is CASSNMGLAGVEQFF. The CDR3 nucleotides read TGCGCCAGCAGCAATATGGGACTAGCGGGAGTTGAGCAGTTCTTC. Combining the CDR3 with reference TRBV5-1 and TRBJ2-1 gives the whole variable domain KAGVTQTPRYLIKTRGQQVTLSCSPISGHRSVSWYQQTPGQGLQFLFEYFSETQRNKGNFPGRFSGRQFSNSRSEMNVSTLELGDSALYLCASSNMGLAGVEQFFGPGTRLTVL.

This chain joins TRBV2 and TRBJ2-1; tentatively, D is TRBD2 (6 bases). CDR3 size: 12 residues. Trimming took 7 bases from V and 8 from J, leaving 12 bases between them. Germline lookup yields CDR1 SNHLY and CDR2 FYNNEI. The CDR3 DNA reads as TGTGCCAGCAAGGACTACGGCGATGAGCAGTTCTTC. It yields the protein CASKDYGDEQFF.

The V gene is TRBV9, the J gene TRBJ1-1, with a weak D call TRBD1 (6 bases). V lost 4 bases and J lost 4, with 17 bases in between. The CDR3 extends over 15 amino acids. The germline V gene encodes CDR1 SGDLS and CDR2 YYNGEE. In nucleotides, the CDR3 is TGTGCCAGCAGCCCCCGGGGGCAGGGTGTCACTGAAGCTTTCTTT. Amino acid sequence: CASSPRGQGVTEAFF.

CDR3: CASSPGTANYGYTF. CDR3 coding DNA: TGTGCCAGCAGCCCTGGGACAGCTAACTATGGCTACACCTTC. The chain employs TRBV9 and TRBJ1-2; 7 bases align to TRBD1. Trimming took 4 bases from V and 0 from J; bases not matched to a gene: 3. The CDR3 is 14 amino acids. The V gene's germline CDR1 is SGDLS and CDR2 YYNGEE.

Here the CDR3 reads CASSYVISVRGLSYEQYF. The CDR3 nucleotides read TGTGCCAGCAGCTACGTAATTTCCGTACGGGGCCTCTCCTACGAGCAGTACTTC. The rearrangement uses TRBV28 and TRBJ2-7; D may correspond to TRBD1 or TRBD2 (5 bases each). Germline loops: CDR1 MDHEN, CDR2 SYDVKM. Trimming pared 6 bases from V and 0 bases from J, leaving 24 bases between. This CDR3 comprises 18 residues.

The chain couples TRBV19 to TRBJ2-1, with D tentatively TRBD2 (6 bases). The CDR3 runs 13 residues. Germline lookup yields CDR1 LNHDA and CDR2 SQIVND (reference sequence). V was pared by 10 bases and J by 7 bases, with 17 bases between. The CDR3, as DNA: TGTGCCACTGCGGGAAGGGTCTTTAATGAGCAGTTCTTC. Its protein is CATAGRVFNEQFF.

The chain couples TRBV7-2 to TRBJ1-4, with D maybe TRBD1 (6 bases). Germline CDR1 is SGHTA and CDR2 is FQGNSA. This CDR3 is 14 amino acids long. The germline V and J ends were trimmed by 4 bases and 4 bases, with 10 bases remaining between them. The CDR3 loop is CASSSGGGNEKLFF. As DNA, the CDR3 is TGTGCCAGCAGCTCGGGGGGCGGTAATGAAAAACTGTTTTTT.

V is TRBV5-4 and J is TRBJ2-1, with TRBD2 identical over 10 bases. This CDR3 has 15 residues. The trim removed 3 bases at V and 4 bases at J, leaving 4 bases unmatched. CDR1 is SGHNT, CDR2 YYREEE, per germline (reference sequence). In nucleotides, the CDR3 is TGTGCCAGCAGCTCTACTAGCGGGATATACAATGAGCAGTTCTTC. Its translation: CASSSTSGIYNEQFF.

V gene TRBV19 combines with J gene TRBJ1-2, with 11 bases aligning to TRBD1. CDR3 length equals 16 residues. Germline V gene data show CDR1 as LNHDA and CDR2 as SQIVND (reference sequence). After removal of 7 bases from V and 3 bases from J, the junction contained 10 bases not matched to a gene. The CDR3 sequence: CASTRDRGTTHYGYTF. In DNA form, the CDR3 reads TGTGCCAGTACCCGGGACAGGGGGACTACTCACTATGGCTACACCTTC.

The CDR3, as DNA: TGTGCCAGTAGTATCCGGGGGGTTCGAGACACCGGGGAGCTGTTTTTT. Translating gives CASSIRGVRDTGELFF. The chain recombines TRBV19 with TRBJ2-2; TRBD2 aligns across 7 bases. The germline V gene encodes CDR1 LNHDA and CDR2 SQIVND (reference sequence). V lost 3 bases to trimming and J lost 3 bases; unmatched junction nucleotides: 7. The CDR3 extends over 16 amino acids.

CDR3 DNA: TGTGCCAGTAACTACAGACATAGCAATCAGCCCCAGCATTTT. Translation: CASNYRHSNQPQHF. The chain is built from TRBV19 and TRBJ1-5; D gene ambiguous. Germline assignment: CDR1 LNHDA and CDR2 SQIVND (reference sequence). Between the trimmed V and J ends, which lost 7 bases and 0 bases, there was a span of 10 bases. This CDR3 is built from 14 residues.

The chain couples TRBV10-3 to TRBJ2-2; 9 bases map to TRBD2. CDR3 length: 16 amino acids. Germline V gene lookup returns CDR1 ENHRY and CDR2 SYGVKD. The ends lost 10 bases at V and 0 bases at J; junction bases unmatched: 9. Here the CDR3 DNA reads TGTGCCACTTGGGGGGGACTAGCAGCGAACACCGGGGAGCTGTTTTTT. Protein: CATWGGLAANTGELFF.

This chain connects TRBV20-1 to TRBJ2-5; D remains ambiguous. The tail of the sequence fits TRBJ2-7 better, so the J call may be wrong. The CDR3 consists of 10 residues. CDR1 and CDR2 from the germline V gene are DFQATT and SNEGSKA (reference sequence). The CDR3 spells CSGLTYEQYF. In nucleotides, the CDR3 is TGCAGTGGGCTAACCTACGAGCAGTACTTC.

The chain's CDR3 is CASSFAGRDTEAFF. CDR3 nucleotide sequence: TGTGCCAGCAGTTTTGCGGGAAGGGACACTGAAGCTTTCTTT. V usage is TRBV28 and J usage is TRBJ1-1; no definite D call. Germline lookup yields CDR1 MDHEN and CDR2 SYDVKM. With 3 bases removed from V and 3 bases from J, the gap between germline ends came to 11 bases. The CDR3 has 14 amino acids.